A selection of T cell receptor beta chains follows, all from one sample in a study of blood T cell repertoires in COVID-19. Data came from immunoSEQ multiplex PCR; TCRdb stores just in-frame clones and leaves some out. The table lists more than 70,000 clones, around 90% of them singletons. Sequenced sample: peripheral blood. The receptors shown here come from a human donor in a cohort sampled during active COVID-19. Both conserved end residues are part of each CDR3. Fields, in order: V gene, clone size, J gene, D gene, CDR3 DNA, CDR3 protein. A D gene is named only where the DNA matches it firmly. Clone size is shown for a subset of rows, as once, few, many or a class of expanded clone.

v_call: TRBV5-1
clone_size: NA
j_call: TRBJ1-6
d_call: NA
cdr3_nt: TGCGCCAGCAGCTTGGCCCAACAGGGTTCACCCCTCCACTTT
cdr3_aa: CASSLAQQGSPLHF

v_call: TRBV5-5
clone_size: NA
j_call: TRBJ2-7
d_call: TRBD1
cdr3_nt: TGTGCCAGCAGCCCGGCAGGGGGCTCTTGGTACGAGCAGTACTTC
cdr3_aa: CASSPAGGSWYEQYF

v_call: TRBV19
clone_size: NA
j_call: TRBJ1-5
d_call: NA
cdr3_nt: TGTGCCAGTAGTAGCCTAGAAAGGGGCGGCAATCAGCCCCAGCATTTT
cdr3_aa: CASSSLERGGNQPQHF

v_call: TRBV5-6
clone_size: NA
j_call: TRBJ2-5
d_call: TRBD1
cdr3_nt: TGTGCCAGCAGCTTACCAGGACAGGGGAGGGAAGAGACCCAGTACTTC
cdr3_aa: CASSLPGQGREETQYF

v_call: TRBV5-1
clone_size: NA
j_call: TRBJ2-3
d_call: TRBD2
cdr3_nt: TGCGCCAGCAGCCAGGGGACTAGCTCAGATACGCAGTATTTT
cdr3_aa: CASSQGTSSDTQYF

v_call: TRBV19
clone_size: NA
j_call: TRBJ2-7
d_call: NA
cdr3_nt: TGTGCCAGTAGTGCGGGGCCTCGGTCCTACGAGCAGTACTTC
cdr3_aa: CASSAGPRSYEQYF

v_call: TRBV5-4
clone_size: NA
j_call: TRBJ1-2
d_call: NA
cdr3_nt: TGTGCCAGCAGCTTGGTAGGAGGGAGGACTAACTATGGCTACACCTTC
cdr3_aa: CASSLVGGRTNYGYTF

v_call: TRBV30
clone_size: NA
j_call: TRBJ2-3
d_call: NA
cdr3_nt: TGTGCCTGGACTCCCGTCGCAGATACGCAGTATTTT
cdr3_aa: CAWTPVADTQYF

v_call: TRBV19
clone_size: NA
j_call: TRBJ1-2
d_call: TRBD1
cdr3_nt: TGTGCCAGTAGTTCCCGGACAGGGGGCGACTTTGGCTACACCTTC
cdr3_aa: CASSSRTGGDFGYTF

v_call: TRBV27
clone_size: NA
j_call: TRBJ2-3
d_call: NA
cdr3_nt: TGTGCCAGCCACCGGAGACTAGACCTCTCTAGCACAGATACGCAGTATTTT
cdr3_aa: CASHRRLDLSSTDTQYF

v_call: TRBV2
clone_size: NA
j_call: TRBJ2-7
d_call: TRBD1
cdr3_nt: TGTGCCAGCAGTGAAATACAGGGGACCTACGAGCAGTACTTC
cdr3_aa: CASSEIQGTYEQYF

v_call: TRBV5-1
clone_size: once
j_call: TRBJ2-1
d_call: TRBD2
cdr3_nt: TGCGCCAGCAGCTGGCCGGGGGGCAATGAGCAGTTCTTC
cdr3_aa: CASSWPGGNEQFF

v_call: TRBV6-4
clone_size: NA
j_call: TRBJ1-1
d_call: TRBD1
cdr3_nt: TGTGCCAGCAGGGGGGACAGGGGCAACACTGAAGCTTTCTTT
cdr3_aa: CASRGDRGNTEAFF

v_call: TRBV15
clone_size: NA
j_call: TRBJ2-5
d_call: NA
cdr3_nt: TGTGCCAGTCGGCCTGGTGGGCACCAAGAGACCCAGTACTTC
cdr3_aa: CASRPGGHQETQYF

v_call: TRBV6-5
clone_size: NA
j_call: TRBJ2-7
d_call: NA
cdr3_nt: TGTGCCAGCAGGACACCACTCTCCTACGAGCAGTACTTC
cdr3_aa: CASRTPLSYEQYF

v_call: TRBV7-8
clone_size: NA
j_call: TRBJ1-5
d_call: NA
cdr3_nt: TGTGCCAGCAGCTTAGCCTTGGGGGAGGCTCAGCCCCAGCATTTT
cdr3_aa: CASSLALGEAQPQHF

v_call: TRBV5-6
clone_size: NA
j_call: TRBJ2-7
d_call: NA
cdr3_nt: TGTGCCAGCAGCTCCATCACACCGATGAAGACGGGTGGCGAGCAGTACTTC
cdr3_aa: CASSSITPMKTGGEQYF

v_call: TRBV13
clone_size: NA
j_call: TRBJ2-1
d_call: TRBD2
cdr3_nt: TGTGCCAGCAGCTGGGTAGCGGGAGGTACCGAAAATGAGCAGTTCTTC
cdr3_aa: CASSWVAGGTENEQFF

v_call: TRBV28
clone_size: NA
j_call: TRBJ2-7
d_call: NA
cdr3_nt: TGTGCCAGCAGTCTCCCGGAGGGAGCGGGCGCTTCAACCTACGAGCAGTACTTC
cdr3_aa: CASSLPEGAGASTYEQYF

v_call: TRBV28
clone_size: NA
j_call: TRBJ2-7
d_call: TRBD2
cdr3_nt: TGTGCCAGTAAACGGGTAGCGGGAGGGTACGAGCAGTACTTC
cdr3_aa: CASKRVAGGYEQYF

v_call: TRBV7-9
clone_size: NA
j_call: TRBJ1-1
d_call: NA
cdr3_nt: TGTGCCAGCAGCTTAGAGCGGGGGACGGGGACTGAAGCTTTCTTT
cdr3_aa: CASSLERGTGTEAFF

v_call: TRBV28
clone_size: few
j_call: TRBJ2-7
d_call: NA
cdr3_nt: TGTGCCATCTCGACAGCAAGTCGCTACGAGCAGTACTTC
cdr3_aa: CAISTASRYEQYF

v_call: TRBV25-1
clone_size: NA
j_call: TRBJ2-7
d_call: TRBD1
cdr3_nt: TGTGCCAGCAGTGCTCCGGACAGGTTCATCTACGAGCAGTACTTC
cdr3_aa: CASSAPDRFIYEQYF

v_call: TRBV7-2
clone_size: once
j_call: TRBJ2-5
d_call: TRBD2
cdr3_nt: TGTGCCAGCAGCGCCCGGACTAGCGGGGCCCAAGAGACCCAGTACTTC
cdr3_aa: CASSARTSGAQETQYF

v_call: TRBV14
clone_size: once
j_call: TRBJ2-3
d_call: NA
cdr3_nt: TGTGCCAGCAGCCACCCGAGCACAGATACGCAGTATTTT
cdr3_aa: CASSHPSTDTQYF

v_call: TRBV6-6
clone_size: NA
j_call: TRBJ2-7
d_call: NA
cdr3_nt: TGTGCCAGCAGCCTGGACGGGACCTACGAGCAGTACTTC
cdr3_aa: CASSLDGTYEQYF

v_call: TRBV28
clone_size: NA
j_call: TRBJ2-1
d_call: NA
cdr3_nt: TGTGCCAGCTGCTTAGCCGAAGAGCAGTTCTTC
cdr3_aa: CASCLAEEQFF

v_call: TRBV29-1
clone_size: NA
j_call: TRBJ2-5
d_call: TRBD1
cdr3_nt: TGCAGCGCGAAGGGACAGGGTCAAGAGACCCAGTACTTC
cdr3_aa: CSAKGQGQETQYF

v_call: TRBV10-2
clone_size: once
j_call: TRBJ1-6
d_call: NA
cdr3_nt: TGCGCCAGCAGTGGGGTCAGGATGAACTATAATTCACCCCTCCACTTT
cdr3_aa: CASSGVRMNYNSPLHF

v_call: TRBV6-1
clone_size: NA
j_call: TRBJ1-2
d_call: TRBD1
cdr3_nt: TGTGCCAGCAGTGTATACCGAGGACAGGGGGGCCTCGTTAACTATGGCTACACCTTC
cdr3_aa: CASSVYRGQGGLVNYGYTF

v_call: TRBV11-2
clone_size: once
j_call: TRBJ2-1
d_call: NA
cdr3_nt: TGTGCCAGCAGCTTAGCGGGGTCCTACAATGAGCAGTTCTTC
cdr3_aa: CASSLAGSYNEQFF

v_call: TRBV7-3
clone_size: NA
j_call: TRBJ2-1
d_call: TRBD2
cdr3_nt: TGTGCCAGCAGCTTAAGAGCCGGGACTAGCCAATCCGAGCAGTTCTTC
cdr3_aa: CASSLRAGTSQSEQFF

v_call: TRBV5-1
clone_size: NA
j_call: TRBJ2-3
d_call: NA
cdr3_nt: TGCGCCAGCAGCTTGGGACAGGCCATGGTGGGCACAGATACGCAGTATTTT
cdr3_aa: CASSLGQAMVGTDTQYF

v_call: TRBV20-1
clone_size: few
j_call: TRBJ1-2
d_call: NA
cdr3_nt: TGCAGTGCTAGTCGGGGATATGGCTACACCTTC
cdr3_aa: CSASRGYGYTF

v_call: TRBV19
clone_size: NA
j_call: TRBJ1-5
d_call: NA
cdr3_nt: TGTGCCAGTAGTATAGGTCCAGGAAATCAGCCCCAGCATTTT
cdr3_aa: CASSIGPGNQPQHF

v_call: TRBV11-3
clone_size: NA
j_call: TRBJ1-3
d_call: NA
cdr3_nt: TGTGCCAGCAGCCGGGACTCTGGAAACACCATATATTTT
cdr3_aa: CASSRDSGNTIYF

v_call: TRBV4-1
clone_size: NA
j_call: TRBJ1-3
d_call: NA
cdr3_nt: TGCGCCAGCAGCCAACGAGTAAGTGGAAACACCATATATTTT
cdr3_aa: CASSQRVSGNTIYF

v_call: TRBV18
clone_size: NA
j_call: TRBJ1-2
d_call: TRBD1
cdr3_nt: TGTGCCAGCTCACCACGCCGACAGGGGGCGAATTCGCCTAACTATGGCTACACCTTC
cdr3_aa: CASSPRRQGANSPNYGYTF

v_call: TRBV6-5
clone_size: NA
j_call: TRBJ2-7
d_call: TRBD2
cdr3_nt: TGTGCCAGCAGGACAGGGACTAGCGGGTCCTACGAGCAGTACTTC
cdr3_aa: CASRTGTSGSYEQYF

v_call: TRBV28
clone_size: NA
j_call: TRBJ1-3
d_call: NA
cdr3_nt: TGTGCCAGCAGAAGAGGGATCTCTGGAAACACCATATATTTT
cdr3_aa: CASRRGISGNTIYF

v_call: TRBV10-3
clone_size: NA
j_call: TRBJ1-2
d_call: TRBD1
cdr3_nt: TGTGCCATCAGTATCCCACAGGGGAGCTACACCTTC
cdr3_aa: CAISIPQGSYTF

v_call: TRBV7-9
clone_size: NA
j_call: TRBJ2-3
d_call: NA
cdr3_nt: TGTGCCAGCAGCTTCCCGGTGGTGGGGGGGCCTAGCACAGATACGCAGTATTTT
cdr3_aa: CASSFPVVGGPSTDTQYF

v_call: TRBV6-2/TRBV6-3
clone_size: few
j_call: TRBJ2-5
d_call: NA
cdr3_nt: TGTGCCAGCAGTTACTGGGACTCCTCAGAGACCCAGTACTTC
cdr3_aa: CASSYWDSSETQYF

v_call: TRBV27
clone_size: NA
j_call: TRBJ2-1
d_call: TRBD2
cdr3_nt: TGTGCCAGCAGTTTTTATATGGGCGGGAGCATAAATGAGCAGTTCTTC
cdr3_aa: CASSFYMGGSINEQFF

v_call: TRBV13
clone_size: NA
j_call: TRBJ2-1
d_call: TRBD1
cdr3_nt: TGTGCCAGCAGCCCCGGGACAGGGGCCTACAATGAGCAGTTCTTC
cdr3_aa: CASSPGTGAYNEQFF

v_call: TRBV30
clone_size: NA
j_call: TRBJ2-7
d_call: TRBD2
cdr3_nt: TGTGCCTGGAGTGGACCGACTAGCGGGAGACCATGGGGGGAGCAGTACTTC
cdr3_aa: CAWSGPTSGRPWGEQYF

v_call: TRBV5-1
clone_size: once
j_call: TRBJ2-1
d_call: NA
cdr3_nt: TGCGCCAGCAGCCCAGTGACAAGCTACAATGAGCAGTTCTTC
cdr3_aa: CASSPVTSYNEQFF

v_call: TRBV15
clone_size: NA
j_call: TRBJ1-2
d_call: NA
cdr3_nt: TGTGCCACCAGCAGTGAGAACTATGGCTACACCTTC
cdr3_aa: CATSSENYGYTF

v_call: TRBV11-2
clone_size: NA
j_call: TRBJ2-7
d_call: NA
cdr3_nt: TGTGCCAGCAGCTTAAACGGACAGTCCTCCTACGAGCAGTACTTC
cdr3_aa: CASSLNGQSSYEQYF

v_call: TRBV3-1/TRBV3-2
clone_size: NA
j_call: TRBJ2-7
d_call: TRBD1
cdr3_nt: TGTGCCAGCAGGGGGACAGGAGGGAGGCAGTACTTC
cdr3_aa: CASRGTGGRQYF

v_call: TRBV15
clone_size: NA
j_call: TRBJ1-2
d_call: NA
cdr3_nt: TGTGCCACCAGCAGAGATAGCGGGGGATCTGGCTACACCTTC
cdr3_aa: CATSRDSGGSGYTF

v_call: TRBV9
clone_size: NA
j_call: TRBJ2-5
d_call: NA
cdr3_nt: TGTGCCAGCAGCACCCACTCCCTCGGAGAGAGAGAGACCCAGTACTTC
cdr3_aa: CASSTHSLGERETQYF

v_call: TRBV3-1/TRBV3-2
clone_size: once
j_call: TRBJ2-5
d_call: TRBD2
cdr3_nt: TGTGCCAGCAGCCGATTGCTAGCGGGGGGGCAAGAGACCCAGTACTTC
cdr3_aa: CASSRLLAGGQETQYF

v_call: TRBV30
clone_size: NA
j_call: TRBJ2-5
d_call: NA
cdr3_nt: TGTGCCTGGAGTTCAGGGCCTTCATTTCAGGAGACCCAGTACTTC
cdr3_aa: CAWSSGPSFQETQYF

v_call: TRBV5-6
clone_size: NA
j_call: TRBJ2-4
d_call: TRBD2
cdr3_nt: TGTGCCAGCAACTCTAAGCGGGGAATAGCCAAAAACATTCAGTACTTC
cdr3_aa: CASNSKRGIAKNIQYF

v_call: TRBV12-3/TRBV12-4
clone_size: NA
j_call: TRBJ2-1
d_call: NA
cdr3_nt: TGTGCCAGCAGTTTGGTGGGAGGTGAGCAGTTCTTC
cdr3_aa: CASSLVGGEQFF

v_call: TRBV18
clone_size: NA
j_call: TRBJ1-6
d_call: NA
cdr3_nt: TGTGCCAGCTCACCACCGTCACAGAACCTGAATTCACCCCTCCACTTT
cdr3_aa: CASSPPSQNLNSPLHF